This T cell receptor beta chain comes out of a study of T cells in Graves' hyperthyroidism and ophthalmopathy. Ophthalmopathy patients had moderate-to-severe active disease, CAS ≥3, NOSPECS ≥4, and disease duration under 3 months. Diagnoses used clinical symptoms, serum thyroxine and TRAb, thyroid ultrasound and orbital computed tomography. The V end lost 5 bases, the J end lost 3 bases, and 8 bases lay between the germline ends. The CDR3 spans 13 residues. The germline V gene has CDR1 SNHLY and CDR2 FYNNEI. The CDR3 regions of TCR beta were amplified from RNA transcripts. A set of HTBI primers served as the primers for a first-round RT-PCR of the TCR CDR3. TCRdb re-called the multiplex PCR reads with MiXCR, one entry per CDR3 protein. The table shows around 300,000 distinct CDR3 sequences, with roughly 15% occurring only once. With regard to this clonotype: The antigen remains unidentified.

Study-level results: Median prediction lead before ophthalmopathy onset was around seven months with the model.

This sequence was found in a woman between 40 and 55 years old with Graves' ophthalmopathy. The sample comprised blood. This chain joins TRBV2 and TRBJ1-5, with D possibly matching TRBD1 (6 bases). The DNA for the CDR3 is TGTGCCAGCAGTAACAGGGTCAATCAGCCCCAGCATTTT. Its protein product is CASSNRVNQPQHF.